Following are 3 T cell receptor beta chains from one sample sequenced in a study of blood T cell repertoires in COVID-19. Sequencing was performed with immunoSEQ multiplex PCR; in TCRdb, only in-frame clones are kept and a portion is missing. Seen here are some 74,000 clones, roughly four fifths observed once, and the top ten hold around two fifths. Sequencing was carried out using peripheral blood. The receptors derive from a man older than 75 with acute or convalescent COVID-19.

The rearrangement joins TRBV10-3 to TRBJ1-2, with 10 positions matching TRBD1. This CDR3 contains 18 residues. Trimming took 6 bases from V and 1 from J; bases not matched to a gene: 14. The germline CDR1 and CDR2 sequences are ENHRY and SYGVKD. CDR3 residues: CAIRTTGGASSGNYGYTF. CDR3 bases: TGTGCCATCAGAACGACAGGGGGCGCGAGTTCGGGTAACTATGGCTACACCTTC.

This clone was counted a few times. The V call is TRBV7-9, the J call TRBJ1-1, with TRBD1 matching 7 bases. CDR3 length equals 14 residues. The V gene's germline CDR1 is SEHNR and CDR2 FQNEAQ (reference sequence). The V gene end was trimmed by 5 bases and the J gene end by 7 bases; junction bases not matched to a gene: 10. Here the CDR3 reads CASSRHRGEDEAFF. In nucleotides, the CDR3 is TGTGCCAGCAGCCGTCACAGGGGAGAGGATGAAGCTTTCTTT.

J is TRBJ2-1 and V is TRBV19; 9 nucleotides line up with TRBD1. This CDR3 has 14 residues. The germline gives CDR1 LNHDA, CDR2 SQIVND (reference sequence). Trimming removed 6 bases from V and 8 bases from J; junction bases left unmatched: 8. This CDR3 reads CASRDRGESDEQFF. The DNA for the CDR3 is TGTGCCAGTAGGGACAGGGGAGAGAGCGATGAGCAGTTCTTC. Full variable domain (missing parts from reference TRBV19 and TRBJ2-1): DGGITQSPKYLFRKEGQNVTLSCEQNLNHDAMYWYRQDPGQGLRLIYYSQIVNDFQKGDIAEGYSVSREKKESFPLTVTSAQKNPTAFYLCASRDRGESDEQFFGPGTRLTVL.